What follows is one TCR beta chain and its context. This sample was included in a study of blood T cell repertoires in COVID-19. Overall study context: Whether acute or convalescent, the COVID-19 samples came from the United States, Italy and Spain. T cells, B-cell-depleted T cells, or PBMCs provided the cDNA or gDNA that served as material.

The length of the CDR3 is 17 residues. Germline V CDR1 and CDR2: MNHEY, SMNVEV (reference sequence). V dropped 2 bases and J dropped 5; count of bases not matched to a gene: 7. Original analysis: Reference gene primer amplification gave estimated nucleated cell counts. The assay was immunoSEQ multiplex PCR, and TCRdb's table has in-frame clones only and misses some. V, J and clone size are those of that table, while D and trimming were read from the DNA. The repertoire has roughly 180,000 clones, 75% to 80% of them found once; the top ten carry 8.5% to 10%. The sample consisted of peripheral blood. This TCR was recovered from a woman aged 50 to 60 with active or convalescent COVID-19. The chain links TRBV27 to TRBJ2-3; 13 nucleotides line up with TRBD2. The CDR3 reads CASSLPGLAGFIDTQYF. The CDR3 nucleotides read TGTGCCAGCAGTTTACCGGGACTAGCGGGATTCATAGATACGCAGTATTTT.